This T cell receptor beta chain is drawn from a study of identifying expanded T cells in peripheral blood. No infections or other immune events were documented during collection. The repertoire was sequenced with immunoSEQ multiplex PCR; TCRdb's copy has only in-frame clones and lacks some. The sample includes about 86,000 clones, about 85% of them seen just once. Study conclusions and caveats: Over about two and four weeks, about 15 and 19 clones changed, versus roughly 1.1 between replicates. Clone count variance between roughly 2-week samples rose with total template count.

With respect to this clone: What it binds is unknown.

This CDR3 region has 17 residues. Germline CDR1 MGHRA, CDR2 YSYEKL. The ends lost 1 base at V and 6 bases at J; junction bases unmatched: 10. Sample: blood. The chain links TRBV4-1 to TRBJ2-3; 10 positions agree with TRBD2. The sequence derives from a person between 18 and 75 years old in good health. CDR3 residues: CASSQVTSGDLDDTQYF. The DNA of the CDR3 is TGCGCCAGCAGCCAAGTAACTAGCGGGGACCTCGATGATACGCAGTATTTT.